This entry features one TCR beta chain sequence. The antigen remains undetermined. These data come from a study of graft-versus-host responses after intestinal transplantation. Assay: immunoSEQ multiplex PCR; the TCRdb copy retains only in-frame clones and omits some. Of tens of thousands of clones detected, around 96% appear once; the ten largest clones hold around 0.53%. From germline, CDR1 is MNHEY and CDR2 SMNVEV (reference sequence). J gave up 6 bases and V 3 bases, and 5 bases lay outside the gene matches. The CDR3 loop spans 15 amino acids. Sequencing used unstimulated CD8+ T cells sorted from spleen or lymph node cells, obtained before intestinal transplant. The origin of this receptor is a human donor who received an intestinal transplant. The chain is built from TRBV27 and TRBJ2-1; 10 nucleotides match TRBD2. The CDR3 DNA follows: TGTGCCAGCAGTTTCGGGCTAGCGGGAGCCAATGAGCAGTTCTTC. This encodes CASSFGLAGANEQFF.